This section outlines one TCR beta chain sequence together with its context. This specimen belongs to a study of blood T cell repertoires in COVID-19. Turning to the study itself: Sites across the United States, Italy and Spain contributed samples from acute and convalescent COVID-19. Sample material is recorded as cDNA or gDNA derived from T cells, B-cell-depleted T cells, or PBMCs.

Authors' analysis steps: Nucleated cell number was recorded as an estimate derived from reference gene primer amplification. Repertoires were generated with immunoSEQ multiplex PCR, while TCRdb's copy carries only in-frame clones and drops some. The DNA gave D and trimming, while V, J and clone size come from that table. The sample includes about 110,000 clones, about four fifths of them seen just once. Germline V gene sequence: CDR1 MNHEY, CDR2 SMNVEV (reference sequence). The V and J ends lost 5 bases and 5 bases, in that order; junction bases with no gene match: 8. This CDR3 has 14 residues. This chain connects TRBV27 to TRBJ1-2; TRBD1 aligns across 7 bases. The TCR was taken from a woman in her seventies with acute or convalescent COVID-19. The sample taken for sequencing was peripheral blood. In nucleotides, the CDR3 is TGTGCCAGCAGTCTGACAGGGATAGGGTATGGCTACACCTTC. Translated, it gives CASSLTGIGYGYTF.